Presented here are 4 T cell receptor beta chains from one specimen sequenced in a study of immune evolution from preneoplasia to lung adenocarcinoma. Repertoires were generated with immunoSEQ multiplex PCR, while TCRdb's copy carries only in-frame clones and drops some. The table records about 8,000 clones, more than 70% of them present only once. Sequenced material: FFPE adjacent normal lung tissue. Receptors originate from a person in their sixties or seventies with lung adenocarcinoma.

CDR3 protein: CASSQAPAGRGGYTF. In DNA form, the CDR3 reads TGTGCCAGCAGCCAAGCACCCGCGGGTAGAGGGGGCTACACCTTC. V is TRBV4-2 and J is TRBJ1-2, with no clear D. The V end was cut by 1 base, the J end by 8 bases, with 17 bases between. CDR3 length equals 15 residues. CDR1 LGHNA and CDR2 YNFKEQ come from the germline V gene.

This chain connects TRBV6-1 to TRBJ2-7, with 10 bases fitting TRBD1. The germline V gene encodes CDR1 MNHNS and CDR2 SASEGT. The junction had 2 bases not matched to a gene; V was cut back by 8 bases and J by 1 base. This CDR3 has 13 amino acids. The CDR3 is CASGQGGSYEQYF. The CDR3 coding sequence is TGTGCCAGCGGACAGGGGGGTTCCTACGAGCAGTACTTC.

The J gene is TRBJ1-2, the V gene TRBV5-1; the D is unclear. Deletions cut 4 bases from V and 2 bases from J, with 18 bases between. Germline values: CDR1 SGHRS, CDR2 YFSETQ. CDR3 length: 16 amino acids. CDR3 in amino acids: CASSRETGVLNYGYTF. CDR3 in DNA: TGCGCCAGCAGCAGAGAAACCGGGGTTCTCAACTATGGCTACACCTTC. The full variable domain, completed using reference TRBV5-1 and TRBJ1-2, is KAGVTQTPRYLIKTRGQQVTLSCSPISGHRSVSWYQQTPGQGLQFLFEYFSETQRNKGNFPGRFSGRQFSNSRSEMNVSTLELGDSALYLCASSRETGVLNYGYTFGSGTRLTVV.

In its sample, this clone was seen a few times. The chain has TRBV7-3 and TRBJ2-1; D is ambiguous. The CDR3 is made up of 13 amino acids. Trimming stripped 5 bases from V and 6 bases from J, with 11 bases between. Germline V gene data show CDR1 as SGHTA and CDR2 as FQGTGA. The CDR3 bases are TGTGCCAGCAGCCTAAATGGGTTCAATGAGCAGTTCTTC. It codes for CASSLNGFNEQFF.